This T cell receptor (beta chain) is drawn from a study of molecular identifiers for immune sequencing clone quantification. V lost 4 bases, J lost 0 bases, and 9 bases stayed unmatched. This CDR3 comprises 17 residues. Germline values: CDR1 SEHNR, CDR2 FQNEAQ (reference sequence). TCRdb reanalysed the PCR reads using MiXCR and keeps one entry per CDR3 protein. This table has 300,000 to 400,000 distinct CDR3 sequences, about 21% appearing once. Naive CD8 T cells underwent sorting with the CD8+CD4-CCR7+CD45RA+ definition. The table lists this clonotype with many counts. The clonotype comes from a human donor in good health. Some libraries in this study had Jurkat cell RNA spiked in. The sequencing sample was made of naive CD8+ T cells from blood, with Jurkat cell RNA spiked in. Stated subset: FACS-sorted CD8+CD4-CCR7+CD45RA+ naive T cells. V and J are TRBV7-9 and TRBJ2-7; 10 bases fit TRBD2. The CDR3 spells CASSYYPGTSVSYEQYF. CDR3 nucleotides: TGTGCCAGCAGCTACTACCCCGGGACTAGCGTCTCCTACGAGCAGTACTTC.